Below, 25 T cell receptor beta chains from the same sample are listed, as sequenced in a study of persistence of HIV-infected CD4 T cells. No antigen is known for these receptors. Cells were stimulated with CMV-infected fibroblast lysates at approximately 10 ug/mL. Sorted nonresponding memory CD4+ T cells were CD40L-negative, CD69-negative, CD45RO-high. The libraries were made with immunoSEQ version 4 in survey mode. Some clones are missing from TCRdb's copy, which holds only in-frame ones; the method was immunoSEQ multiplex PCR. The sample lists fewer than 30,000 clones, roughly 82% seen once, with about 4.5% in the top ten. This specimen was CD4+ T cells sorted from PBMCs after approximately 18-hour stimulation, taken from a patient who received antiretroviral therapy. The receptor source for this set is an adult man with HIV who was CMV-seropositive.

This rearrangement joins TRBV27 to TRBJ2-7, with 15 bases matching TRBD2. Germline lookup yields CDR1 MNHEY and CDR2 SMNVEV (reference sequence). The CDR3 is 15 residues long. The J segment lost 5 bases and the V segment lost 4 bases, leaving 3 bases of the junction unmatched. The CDR3 region is CASSWTSGGVNEQYF. Here the CDR3 DNA reads TGTGCCAGCAGTTGGACTAGCGGGGGGGTAAACGAGCAGTACTTC.

This chain links TRBV3-1 (or the pseudogene TRBV3-2) with TRBJ1-2; D not certain. Germline CDR1 LGHDT, CDR2 YNNKEL (reference sequence). Trimming cost V 5 bases and J 4 bases, with 20 bases left between them. There are 16 residues in the CDR3. This chain's CDR3 is CASSKQGPRLSYGYTF. CDR3 DNA sequence: TGTGCCAGCAGCAAACAAGGTCCCAGGCTGTCCTATGGCTACACCTTC.

The chain has TRBV7-7 and TRBJ2-7; the match to TRBD1 covers 8 bases. The CDR3 sequence is 15 residues long. The V segment lost 5 bases and the J segment 3 bases; nucleotides outside the gene matches: 9. Per germline, CDR1 SSHAT and CDR2 FNYEAQ (reference sequence). The CDR3 region is CASSPIRTGIYEQYF. As DNA, the CDR3 is TGTGCCAGCAGCCCCATCCGGACAGGGATCTACGAGCAGTACTTC. Using reference TRBV7-7 and TRBJ2-7 for the parts outside the CDR3, the full variable domain is GAGVSQSPRYKVTKRGQDVTLRCDPISSHATLYWYQQALGQGPEFLTYFNYEAQPDKSGLPSDRFSAERPEGSISTLTIQRTEQRDSAMYRCASSPIRTGIYEQYFGPGTRLTVT.

The chain recombines TRBV18 with TRBJ1-4, with 8 bases that match TRBD1. Losses at the gene ends were 8 bases for V and 3 bases for J; bases not matched to a gene: 5. This CDR3 is built from 14 residues. CDR1 KGHSH and CDR2 LQKENI come from the germline V gene. DNA for the CDR3: TGTGCCAGCAGAGAACAGGGGGCTAATGAAAAACTGTTTTTT. This translates into CASREQGANEKLFF.

The J gene is TRBJ2-7, the V gene TRBV10-1; maybe TRBD2 (5 bases). The CDR3 loop spans 13 amino acids. V was trimmed by 3 bases and J by 7 bases, leaving 13 bases between them. Looked up from germline, CDR1 is WNHNN and CDR2 is SYGVQD (reference sequence). The CDR3 region is CASSDPGRIEQYF. In DNA form, the CDR3 reads TGCGCCAGCAGTGATCCGGGAAGGATAGAGCAGTACTTC.

The J gene is TRBJ2-1, the V gene TRBV18, with D uncertain. This CDR3 comprises 12 residues. Germline CDR1 and CDR2: KGHSH and LQKENI. Trimming took off 1 base at V and 6 bases at J, with 4 bases between the two ends. The CDR3 DNA reads as TGTGCCAGCTCACCACGTCCCAATGAGCAGTTCTTC. It codes for CASSPRPNEQFF.

The chain joins TRBV7-9 to TRBJ2-3, with D hard to call. The V end lost 5 bases, the J end lost 5 bases, and 5 bases lay between the germline ends. Germline V gene data show CDR1 as SEHNR and CDR2 as FQNEAQ (reference sequence). The CDR3 extends over 11 amino acids. The CDR3 sequence: CASSIRDTQYF. CDR3 nucleotides: TGTGCCAGCAGCATCCGAGATACGCAGTATTTT. Filled out from reference TRBV7-9 and TRBJ2-3, the complete variable domain reads DTGVSQNPRHKITKRGQNVTFRCDPISEHNRLYWYRQTLGQGPEFLTYFQNEAQLEKSRLLSDRFSAERPKGSFSTLEIQRTEQGDSAMYLCASSIRDTQYFGPGTRLTVL.

The genes are TRBV7-9 and TRBJ1-4; D is ambiguous. Trimming left V 2 bases short and J 0 bases short, with 13 bases between. This CDR3 contains 17 residues. In germline, CDR1 is SEHNR, CDR2 FQNEAQ (reference sequence). The CDR3 sequence is CASSLRPIVATNEKLFF. CDR3 bases: TGTGCCAGCAGCTTACGACCGATTGTTGCAACTAATGAAAAACTGTTTTTT.

For this clone: This likely comes from a read error, as the CDR3 has no conserved phenylalanine or tryptophan at its end. The DNA is omitted, as the CDR3 cannot be located on it reliably, and the CDR3 follows TCRdb's listing. The CDR3 protein is CASSQDTG. The chain carries TRBV4-1 and TRBJ2-7; the D segment call TRBD1 is taken from the table without a DNA check. The CDR3 adds up to 8 amino acids, both ends counted. The germline CDR1 and CDR2 sequences are MGHRA and YSYEKL.

The CDR3 sequence is CASSQGPGAPNEQFF. CDR3 coding DNA: TGTGCCAGCAGCCAAGGGCCCGGGGCCCCCAATGAGCAGTTCTTC. The J gene is TRBJ2-1, the V gene TRBV14; D tentatively reads TRBD1 or TRBD2 (5 bases each). The CDR3 spans 15 residues. Between the trimmed V and J ends, which lost 1 base and 6 bases, there was a span of 13 bases. The germline V gene has CDR1 SGHDN and CDR2 FVKESK.

The V and J genes are TRBV20-1 and TRBJ2-3, with D hard to call. Trimming removed 4 bases at V and 5 bases at J, with 7 bases between. CDR1 DFQATT and CDR2 SNEGSKA come from the germline V gene (reference sequence). The CDR3 covers 11 residues. The CDR3 here is CSAKGIDTQYF. The DNA for the CDR3 is TGCAGTGCTAAGGGTATAGATACGCAGTATTTT.

The genes are TRBV5-4 and TRBJ1-1; 8 bases map to TRBD1. The CDR3 contains 15 residues. V was pared by 4 bases and J by 1 base, with 6 bases of the junction left unmatched. From germline, CDR1 is SGHNT and CDR2 YYREEE (reference sequence). CDR3 sequence (DNA): TGTGCCAGCAGCGCTTACAGGGGGAGGAACACTGAAGCTTTCTTT. It yields the protein CASSAYRGRNTEAFF. The variable domain in full, completed from reference TRBV5-4 and TRBJ1-1, reads ETGVTQSPTHLIKTRGQQVTLRCSSQSGHNTVSWYQQALGQGPQFIFQYYREEENGRGNFPPRFSGLQFPNYSSELNVNALELDDSALYLCASSAYRGRNTEAFFGQGTRLTVV.

There are a few counts of this clone. The genes are TRBV7-8 and TRBJ1-1, with unresolved D. The CDR3 totals 13 residues. The germline gives CDR1 SGHVS, CDR2 FQNEAQ. V gave up 2 bases and J gave up 1 base, with 5 bases separating them. CDR3: CASSLNRNTEAFF. Here the CDR3 DNA reads TGTGCCAGCAGCTTAAACAGGAACACTGAAGCTTTCTTT.

This chain links TRBV2 with TRBJ2-6; unclear D gene. Trimming stripped 0 bases from V and 0 bases from J, with 3 bases between. CDR3 length equals 15 residues. Germline V lookup: CDR1 SNHLY, CDR2 FYNNEI. CDR3 in amino acids: CASSEAVSGANVLTF. CDR3 DNA: TGTGCCAGCAGTGAAGCTGTCTCTGGGGCCAACGTCCTGACTTTC.

The chain is built from TRBV5-1 and TRBJ1-4; 11 nucleotides agree with TRBD1. This CDR3 comprises 15 residues. The V gene end was trimmed by 2 bases and the J gene end by 7 bases; junction bases not matched to a gene: 4. Germline CDR1 and CDR2: SGHRS and YFSETQ. The CDR3: CASSFKGTGGEKLFF. Written as DNA, the CDR3 is TGCGCCAGCAGCTTCAAGGGGACAGGGGGTGAAAAACTGTTTTTT.

The CDR3 protein is CASSLQVENTEAFF. DNA for the CDR3: TGCGCCAGCAGCTTGCAGGTGGAGAACACTGAAGCTTTCTTT. The chain is built from TRBV5-1 and TRBJ1-1, with D hard to call. The CDR3 runs to 14 residues. The V gene's germline CDR1 is SGHRS and CDR2 YFSETQ. V was trimmed by 1 base and J by 1 base, leaving 8 bases between them.

The gene calls are TRBV6-1 and TRBJ1-3; D is ambiguous. The CDR3 consists of 16 residues. Trimming stripped 0 bases from V and 8 bases from J, with 17 bases between. CDR1 MNHNS and CDR2 SASEGT come from the germline V gene. CDR3 residues: CASSEAYWGRDYTIYF. In nucleotides, the CDR3 is TGTGCCAGCAGTGAAGCTTACTGGGGTCGGGATTACACCATATATTTT.

The J gene is TRBJ1-2, the V gene TRBV7-9; no reliable D call. The CDR3 totals 12 residues. Germline CDR1 reads SEHNR; CDR2 reads FQNEAQ (reference sequence). V lost 5 bases and J 7 bases, leaving 11 bases between the germline ends. The DNA of the CDR3 is TGTGCCAGCAGCCCATTAATGGGTGGCTACACCTTC. Its translation is CASSPLMGGYTF.

The rearrangement uses TRBV19 and TRBJ1-6; TRBD1 aligns across 7 bases. The germline V gene encodes CDR1 LNHDA and CDR2 SQIVND (reference sequence). V trimming: 8 bases; J trimming: 8 bases; junction bases outside the gene matches: 9. The CDR3 is 14 residues long. CDR3 nucleotide sequence: TGTGCCAGTGATACGGGACAGAGAGATTCACCCCTCCACTTT. Translated, it gives CASDTGQRDSPLHF.

The chain joins TRBV2 to TRBJ1-5; D not resolved. Trimming shortened V by 3 bases and J by 5 bases, and 8 bases separated the two germline ends. The CDR3 runs 13 residues. CDR1 is SNHLY and CDR2 is FYNNEI in the germline V gene. The CDR3, as DNA: TGTGCCAGCAGTGACAACGGAGATCAGCCCCAGCATTTT. It translates to CASSDNGDQPQHF.

The chain is built from TRBV7-8 and TRBJ2-6; D possibly corresponds to TRBD1 (5 bases). The V and J ends lost 6 bases and 2 bases respectively, with 20 bases between them. The germline gives CDR1 SGHVS, CDR2 FQNEAQ. The CDR3 length is 18 residues. Here the CDR3 reads CASRPLRVGAAGANVLTF. CDR3 in DNA: TGTGCCAGCAGACCCCTACGGGTTGGGGCAGCTGGGGCCAACGTCCTGACTTTC.

The chain is built from TRBV19 and TRBJ1-3; D is possibly TRBD1 (6 bases). V was shortened by 3 bases and J by 0 bases, with 15 bases between the two germline ends. The germline gives CDR1 LNHDA, CDR2 SQIVND (reference sequence). The CDR3 length is 17 residues. The CDR3: CASSITRGLASGNTIYF. The CDR3 DNA sequence: TGTGCCAGTAGTATCACCAGGGGCCTCGCCTCTGGAAACACCATATATTTT.

This chain connects TRBV7-9 to TRBJ2-3; tentatively, D is TRBD2 (6 bases). The germline CDR1 and CDR2 sequences are SEHNR and FQNEAQ (reference sequence). V lost 6 bases and J lost 8, with 15 bases in between. This CDR3 is built from 13 residues. CDR3: CASSRDSLGTQYF. In nucleotides, the CDR3 is TGTGCCAGCAGTCGGGACTCTTTAGGTACGCAGTATTTT. Filled out from reference TRBV7-9 and TRBJ2-3, the complete variable domain reads DTGVSQNPRHKITKRGQNVTFRCDPISEHNRLYWYRQTLGQGPEFLTYFQNEAQLEKSRLLSDRFSAERPKGSFSTLEIQRTEQGDSAMYLCASSRDSLGTQYFGPGTRLTVL.

The chain employs TRBV2 and TRBJ1-4; 9 bases line up with TRBD1. Germline CDR1 reads SNHLY; CDR2 reads FYNNEI. The CDR3 sequence is 15 residues long. After removal of 5 bases from V and 4 bases from J, the junction contained 5 bases not matched to a gene. The CDR3 protein is CASSYRGQGNEKLFF. In DNA, the CDR3 is TGTGCCAGCAGTTACAGGGGGCAGGGTAATGAAAAACTGTTTTTT.

The chain combines TRBV28 with TRBJ1-4; 12 bases agree with TRBD1. Germline assignment: CDR1 MDHEN and CDR2 SYDVKM. J lost 7 bases, V lost 8 bases, and 14 bases had no gene match. The length of the CDR3 is 17 residues. The CDR3 bases are TGTGCCAGCCTGCAGGGACAGGGGGCGCAGGGCAGTGAAAAACTGTTTTTT. Residues: CASLQGQGAQGSEKLFF. The full variable domain, with the rest looked up from reference TRBV28 and TRBJ1-4, is DVKVTQSSRYLVKRTGEKVFLECVQDMDHENMFWYRQDPGLGLRLIYFSYDVKMKEKGDIPEGYSVSREKKERFSLILESASTNQTSMYLCASLQGQGAQGSEKLFFGSGTQLSVL.